The sample holds a few counts of the clone carrying this T cell receptor beta chain. Its cognate antigen is unknown. Individual cDNA molecules received unique molecular identifiers during library preparation. MiXCR, run by TCRdb on the 5' RACE reads, gives a single entry per CDR3 protein. The sample yields 70,000 to 85,000 distinct CDR3 sequences, about 12% seen once. This CDR3 is built from 11 residues. V dropped 4 bases and J dropped 6 bases, with 9 bases sitting between them. The germline V gene has CDR1 SQVTM and CDR2 ANQGSEA. This sample was taken from a study of early T cells in non-severe SARS-CoV-2 infection. The wider study: With bulk RNA from unsorted whole blood as input, sequencing yielded unpaired chains. Broader study findings: VDJdb matching favored anti-spike CD8 responses, missing private and CD4 specificities.

The chain carries TRBV29-1 and TRBJ1-1; D might be TRBD1 (5 bases). This TCR was sampled from an adult who was a healthcare worker with PCR-confirmed SARS-CoV-2 infection or an uninfected control (not recorded which). The specimen sequenced was whole blood. CDR3 protein: CSVGGEAEAFF. The CDR3 DNA sequence: TGCAGCGTTGGGGGGGAGGCTGAAGCTTTCTTT.